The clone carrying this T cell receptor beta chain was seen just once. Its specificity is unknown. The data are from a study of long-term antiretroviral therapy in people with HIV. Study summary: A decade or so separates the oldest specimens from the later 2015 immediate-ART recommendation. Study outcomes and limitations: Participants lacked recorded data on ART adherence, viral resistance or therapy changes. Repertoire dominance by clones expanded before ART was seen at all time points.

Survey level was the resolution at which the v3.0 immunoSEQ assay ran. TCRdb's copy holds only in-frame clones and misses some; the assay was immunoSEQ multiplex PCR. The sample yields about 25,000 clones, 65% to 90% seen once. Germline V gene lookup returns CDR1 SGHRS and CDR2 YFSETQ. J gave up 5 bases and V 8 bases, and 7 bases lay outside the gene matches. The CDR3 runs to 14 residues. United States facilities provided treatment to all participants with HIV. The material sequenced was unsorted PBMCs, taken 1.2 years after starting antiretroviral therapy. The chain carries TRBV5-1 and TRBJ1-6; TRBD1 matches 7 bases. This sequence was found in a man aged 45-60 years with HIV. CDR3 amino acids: CASRAGTDNSPLHF. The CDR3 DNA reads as TGCGCCAGTAGAGCCGGGACAGATAATTCACCCCTCCACTTT.